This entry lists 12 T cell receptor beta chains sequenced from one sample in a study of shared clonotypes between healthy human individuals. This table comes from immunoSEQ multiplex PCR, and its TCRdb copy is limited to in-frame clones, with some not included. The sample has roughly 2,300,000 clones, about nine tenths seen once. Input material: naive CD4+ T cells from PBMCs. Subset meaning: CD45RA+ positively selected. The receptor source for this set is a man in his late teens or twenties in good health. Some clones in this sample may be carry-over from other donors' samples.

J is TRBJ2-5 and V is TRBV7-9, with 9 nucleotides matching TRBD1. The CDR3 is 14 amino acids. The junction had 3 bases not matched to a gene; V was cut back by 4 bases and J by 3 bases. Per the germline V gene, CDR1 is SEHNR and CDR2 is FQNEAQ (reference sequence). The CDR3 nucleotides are TGTGCCAGCAGCTCCGGACAGGGGAAAGAGACCCAGTACTTC. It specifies CASSSGQGKETQYF.

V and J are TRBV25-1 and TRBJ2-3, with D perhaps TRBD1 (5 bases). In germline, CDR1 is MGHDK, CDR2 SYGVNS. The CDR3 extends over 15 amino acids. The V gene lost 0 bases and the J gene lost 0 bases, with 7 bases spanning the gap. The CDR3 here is CASSEYRASTDTQYF. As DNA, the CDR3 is TGTGCCAGCAGTGAATACAGGGCAAGCACAGATACGCAGTATTTT.

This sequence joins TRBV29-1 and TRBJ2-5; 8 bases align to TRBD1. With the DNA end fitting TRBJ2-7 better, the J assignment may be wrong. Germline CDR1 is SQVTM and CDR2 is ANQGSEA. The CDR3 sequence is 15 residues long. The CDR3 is CSVEDPQGAPYEQYF. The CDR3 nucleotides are TGCAGCGTTGAAGATCCTCAGGGGGCGCCGTACGAGCAGTACTTC.

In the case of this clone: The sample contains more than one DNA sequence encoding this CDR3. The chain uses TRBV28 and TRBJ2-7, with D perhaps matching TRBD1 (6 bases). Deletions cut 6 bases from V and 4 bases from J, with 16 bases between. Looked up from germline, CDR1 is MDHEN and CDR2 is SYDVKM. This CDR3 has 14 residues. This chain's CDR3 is CASSSPGTPYEQYF. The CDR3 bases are TGTGCCAGCAGCTCCCCCGGGACACCGTACGAGCAGTACTTC. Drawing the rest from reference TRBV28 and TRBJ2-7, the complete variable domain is DVKVTQSSRYLVKRTGEKVFLECVQDMDHENMFWYRQDPGLGLRLIYFSYDVKMKEKGDIPEGYSVSREKKERFSLILESASTNQTSMYLCASSSPGTPYEQYFGPGTRLTVT.

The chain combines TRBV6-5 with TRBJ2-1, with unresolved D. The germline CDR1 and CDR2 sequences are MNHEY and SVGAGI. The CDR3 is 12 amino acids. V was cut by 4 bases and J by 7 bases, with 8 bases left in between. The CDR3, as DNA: TGTGCCAGCAGTTCAACGCGGAATGAGCAGTTCTTC. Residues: CASSSTRNEQFF.

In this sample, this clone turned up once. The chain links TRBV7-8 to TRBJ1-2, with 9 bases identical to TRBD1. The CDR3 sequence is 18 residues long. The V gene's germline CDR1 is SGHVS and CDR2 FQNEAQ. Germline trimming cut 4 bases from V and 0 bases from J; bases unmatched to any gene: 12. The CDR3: CASSSSRTGALANYGYTF. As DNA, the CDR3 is TGTGCCAGCAGCTCAAGCCGGACAGGGGCCCTAGCTAACTATGGCTACACCTTC.

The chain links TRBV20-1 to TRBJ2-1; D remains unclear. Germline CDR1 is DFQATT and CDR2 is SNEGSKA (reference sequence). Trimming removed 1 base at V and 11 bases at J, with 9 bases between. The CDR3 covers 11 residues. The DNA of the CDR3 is TGCAGTGCTAGAGGATTGATTCAGCAGTTCTTC. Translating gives CSARGLIQQFF.

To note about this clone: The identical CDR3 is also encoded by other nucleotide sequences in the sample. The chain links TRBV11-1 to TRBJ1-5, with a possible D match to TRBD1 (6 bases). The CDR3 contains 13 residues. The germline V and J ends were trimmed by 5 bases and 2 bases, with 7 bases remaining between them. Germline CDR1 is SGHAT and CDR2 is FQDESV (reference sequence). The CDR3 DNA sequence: TGTGCCAGCAGCCCAGGGGGCAATCAGCCCCAGCATTTT. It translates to CASSPGGNQPQHF. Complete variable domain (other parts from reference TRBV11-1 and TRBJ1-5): EAEVAQSPRYKITEKSQAVAFWCDPISGHATLYWYRQILGQGPELLVQFQDESVVDDSQLPKDRFSAERLKGVDSTLKIQPAELGDSAMYLCASSPGGNQPQHFGDGTRLSIL.

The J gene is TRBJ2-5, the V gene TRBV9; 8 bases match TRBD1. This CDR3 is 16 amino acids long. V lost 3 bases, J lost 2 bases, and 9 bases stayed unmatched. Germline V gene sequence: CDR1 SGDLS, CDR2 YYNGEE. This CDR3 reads CASSGPGTGIQETQYF. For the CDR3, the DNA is TGTGCCAGCAGCGGGCCCGGGACAGGCATACAAGAGACCCAGTACTTC.

The CDR3, as DNA: TGCGCCAGCAGGAGACAGGGCCCTTCCACCGGGGAGCTGTTTTTT. The encoded protein is CASRRQGPSTGELFF. The chain has TRBV10-1 and TRBJ2-2; the match to TRBD1 covers 7 bases. Per germline, CDR1 WNHNN and CDR2 SYGVQD (reference sequence). Trimming at V came to 6 bases and at J to 4 bases, leaving 8 bases not matched to a gene. The CDR3 has 15 residues.

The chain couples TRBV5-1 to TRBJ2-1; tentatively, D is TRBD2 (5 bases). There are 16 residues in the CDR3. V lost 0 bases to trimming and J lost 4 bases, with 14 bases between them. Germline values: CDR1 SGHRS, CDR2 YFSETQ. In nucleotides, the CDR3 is TGCGCCAGCAGCTTGGGGGTCCAGCGGAAATACAATGAGCAGTTCTTC. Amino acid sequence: CASSLGVQRKYNEQFF.

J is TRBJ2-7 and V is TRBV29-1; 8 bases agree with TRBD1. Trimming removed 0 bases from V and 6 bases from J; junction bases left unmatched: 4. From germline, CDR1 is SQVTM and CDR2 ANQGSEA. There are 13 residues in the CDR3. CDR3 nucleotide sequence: TGCAGCGTTGAAGACGTTACAGGGGGCGAGCAGTACTTC. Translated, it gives CSVEDVTGGEQYF.